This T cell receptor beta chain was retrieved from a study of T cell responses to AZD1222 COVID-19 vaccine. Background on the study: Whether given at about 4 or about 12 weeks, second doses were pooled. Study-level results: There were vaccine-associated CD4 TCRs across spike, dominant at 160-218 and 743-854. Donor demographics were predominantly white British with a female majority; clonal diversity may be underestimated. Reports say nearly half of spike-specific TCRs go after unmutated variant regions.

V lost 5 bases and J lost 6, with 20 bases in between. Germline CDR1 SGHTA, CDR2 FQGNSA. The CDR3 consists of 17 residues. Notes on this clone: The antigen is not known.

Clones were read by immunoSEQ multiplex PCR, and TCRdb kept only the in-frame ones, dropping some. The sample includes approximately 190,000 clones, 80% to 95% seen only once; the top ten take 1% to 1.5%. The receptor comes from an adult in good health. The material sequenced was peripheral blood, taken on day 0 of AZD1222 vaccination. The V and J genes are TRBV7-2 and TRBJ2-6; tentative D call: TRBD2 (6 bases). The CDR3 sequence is CASSGGARVGEANVLTF. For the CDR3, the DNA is TGTGCCAGCAGCGGCGGGGCACGTGTAGGCGAGGCCAACGTCCTGACTTTC.